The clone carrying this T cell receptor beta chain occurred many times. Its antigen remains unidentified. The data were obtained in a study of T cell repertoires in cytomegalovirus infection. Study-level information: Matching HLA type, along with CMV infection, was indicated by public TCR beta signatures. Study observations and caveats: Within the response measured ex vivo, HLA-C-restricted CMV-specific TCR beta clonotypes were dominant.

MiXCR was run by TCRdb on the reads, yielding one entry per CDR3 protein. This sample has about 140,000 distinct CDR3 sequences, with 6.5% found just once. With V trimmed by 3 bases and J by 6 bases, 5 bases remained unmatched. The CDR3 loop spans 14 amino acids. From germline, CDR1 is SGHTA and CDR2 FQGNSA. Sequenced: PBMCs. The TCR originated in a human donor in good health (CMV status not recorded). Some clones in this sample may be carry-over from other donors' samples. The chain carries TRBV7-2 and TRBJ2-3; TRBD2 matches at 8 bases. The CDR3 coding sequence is TGTGCCAGCAGCTTCCAGACGGGGGGGGATACGCAGTATTTT. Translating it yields CASSFQTGGDTQYF.